This T cell receptor beta chain was identified during a study of read filtering for tumor transcriptome and immune sequencing. Turning to the study itself: Revised staging placed roughly 8 patients in R-ISS I, some 17 in II, more than five in III. Study outcomes and limitations: Dropping single-read clonotypes raised IR-seq and RNA-seq shared-clonotype correlation.

A word on this clonotype: Its target is not known.

This CDR3 has 12 amino acids. Germline-derived CDR1 and CDR2 are SNHLY and FYNNEI. V dropped 7 bases and J dropped 14 bases, with 18 bases sitting between them. The library was built from around 0.4 ug RNA with molecular barcoded adaptors for alpha/delta and beta/gamma chains. TCRdb analysed the reads with MiXCR anew, one entry per CDR3 protein. The table has 75,000 to 95,000 distinct CDR3 sequences, under 25% seen once. This TCR was recovered from a donor aged 40 or older with multiple myeloma. This rearrangement joins TRBV2 to TRBJ2-1; D not certain. The sequenced sample was a population of CD138-negative cells sorted from bone marrow. The CDR3 protein is CASISTAATEFF. The CDR3, as DNA: TGTGCCAGCATTTCGACTGCGGCCACTGAGTTCTTC.